One and the same sample provided the 27 T cell receptor beta chains below, sequenced in a study of T cell clusters in autoimmune cytopenias. Multiplex touch-down PCR amplified TRB using TRB-A and TRB-B pools in one tube. TCRdb reanalyzed the multiplex PCR reads and collapses them to one entry per CDR3 protein, without DNA. The sample data list around 6,600 distinct CDR3 sequences. TRB amplification used around 260 ng of peripheral blood genomic DNA. This sample also belongs to another study, concerning T cell repertoires in aging, cancer and after chemotherapy.

The sequencing sample was made of peripheral blood. The receptors stem from a human donor in good health.

The CDR3 region is CVRRAANEQYF. The chain joins TRBV28 to TRBJ2-7; without DNA, the TCRdb call of TRBD2 cannot be checked. The CDR3 loop spans 11 amino acids. Germline V gives CDR1 MDHEN, CDR2 SYDVKM.

This clonotype is called medium-sized based on its frequency. V and J are TRBV15 and TRBJ2-5; TCRdb gives TRBD2 as the D gene, but with no DNA this cannot be confirmed. The germline CDR1 and CDR2 sequences are LNHNV and YYDKDF (reference sequence). This CDR3 contains 15 residues. The CDR3 sequence is CATSTTGGPRETQYF. Complete variable domain (other parts from reference TRBV15 and TRBJ2-5): DAMVIQNPRYQVTQFGKPVTLSCSQTLNHNVMYWYQQKSSQAPKLLFHYYDKDFNNEADTPDNFQSRRPNTSFCFLDIRSPGLGDTAMYLCATSTTGGPRETQYFGPGTRLLVL.

The chain recombines TRBV6-1 with TRBJ1-5; the D gene TCRdb calls, TRBD1, cannot be checked with no DNA. From germline, CDR1 is MNHNS and CDR2 SASEGT. CDR3 length: 15 amino acids. CDR3 in amino acids: CASSEPGISNQPQHF.

J is TRBJ1-5 and V is TRBV12-3 or TRBV12-4; TCRdb's D gene call, TRBD1, goes unchecked for lack of DNA. This CDR3 is built from 15 residues. The CDR3 region is CASSYRGIGNQPQHF.

The rearrangement links TRBV7-2 to TRBJ2-7; with no DNA, the TCRdb D assignment of TRBD1 cannot be verified. The CDR3 is made up of 17 amino acids. The germline CDR1 and CDR2 sequences are SGHTA and FQGNSA. The CDR3 spells CASSLRGAVRDPYEQYF.

The chain couples TRBV29-1 to TRBJ1-5; lacking DNA, the TRBD1 call made by TCRdb goes unchecked. The CDR3 covers 12 residues. Germline V gives CDR1 SQVTM, CDR2 ANQGSEA. The CDR3 reads CSGRQPDQPQHF.

The rearrangement joins TRBV6-6 to TRBJ1-2; TCRdb's D call, TRBD1, is unchecked because there is no DNA. The CDR3 extends over 13 amino acids. Germline lookup yields CDR1 MNHNY and CDR2 SVGAGI (reference sequence). CDR3 sequence: CASRDYRGGGYTF.

In terms of frequency, this clonotype is medium-sized. The rearrangement uses TRBV6-1 and TRBJ2-3. The CDR3 has 14 residues. Germline assignment: CDR1 MNHNS and CDR2 SASEGT. The CDR3 loop reads CASGDSGSTDTQYF.

This rearrangement joins TRBV20-1 to TRBJ2-1. This CDR3 region has 15 residues. CDR1 is DFQATT, CDR2 SNEGSKA, per germline (reference sequence). The CDR3 protein is CSARVGYLTYNEQFF.

The chain links TRBV19 to TRBJ1-1. CDR1 and CDR2 (germline): LNHDA, SQIVND (reference sequence). The CDR3 consists of 13 residues. The CDR3 loop is CASAGRLNTEAFF.

This chain links TRBV5-6 with TRBJ1-2. The germline gives CDR1 SGHDT, CDR2 YYEEEE. This CDR3 contains 14 residues. Here the CDR3 reads CASSLAALRRGYTF. The variable domain in full, completed from reference TRBV5-6 and TRBJ1-2, reads DAGVTQSPTHLIKTRGQQVTLRCSPKSGHDTVSWYQQALGQGPQFIFQYYEEEERQRGNFPDRFSGHQFPNYSSELNVNALLLGDSALYLCASSLAALRRGYTFGSGTRLTVV.

This clonotype registers medium-sized by frequency. The chain combines TRBV19 with TRBJ2-3; TCRdb calls TRBD1, which cannot be checked without DNA. Germline V CDR1 and CDR2: LNHDA, SQIVND (reference sequence). This CDR3 is built from 14 residues. This CDR3 reads CASSIGGGRDTQYF. The complete variable domain, with remaining parts taken from reference TRBV19 and TRBJ2-3, reads DGGITQSPKYLFRKEGQNVTLSCEQNLNHDAMYWYRQDPGQGLRLIYYSQIVNDFQKGDIAEGYSVSREKKESFPLTVTSAQKNPTAFYLCASSIGGGRDTQYFGPGTRLTVL.

The chain joins TRBV18 to TRBJ2-2; TCRdb's assignment of TRBD2 cannot be checked, as there is no DNA. Per germline, CDR1 KGHSH and CDR2 LQKENI. The CDR3 spans 15 residues. CDR3 amino acids: CASSPGLAGVGELFF.

CDR3 region: CASSLGPSGNQETQYF. The chain carries TRBV7-6 and TRBJ2-5; TCRdb picks TRBD2, but there is no DNA to check that call. The V gene's germline CDR1 is SGHVS and CDR2 FNYEAQ. This CDR3 region has 16 residues.

The V call is TRBV18, the J call TRBJ2-1; the D gene TCRdb calls, TRBD2, cannot be checked with no DNA. This CDR3 comprises 15 residues. Germline assignment: CDR1 KGHSH and CDR2 LQKENI. CDR3 sequence reads: CASSPTSGSRYEQFF.

V gene TRBV10-3 combines with J gene TRBJ1-1. The CDR3 totals 13 residues. Germline values: CDR1 ENHRY, CDR2 SYGVKD. CDR3 region: CAISYTEDTEAFF.

This clonotype is labeled medium-sized based on frequency. This chain connects TRBV29-1 to TRBJ2-4; the TCRdb call, TRBD1, lacks DNA for checking. CDR3 length: 15 residues. CDR1 and CDR2 from the germline V gene are SQVTM and ANQGSEA. The CDR3 region is CSVEDGGKGKNIQYF.

The genes are TRBV6-5 and TRBJ1-1; TCRdb designates TRBD1, a call that cannot be tested without DNA. CDR1 is MNHEY, CDR2 SVGAGI, per germline. This CDR3 spans 14 amino acids. CDR3 sequence: CASSYDRAGTEAFF.

This chain uses TRBV19 with TRBJ2-3; TCRdb's assignment of TRBD2 cannot be checked, as there is no DNA. Germline V lookup: CDR1 LNHDA, CDR2 SQIVND (reference sequence). The CDR3 is 15 amino acids. The CDR3 loop is CASSLGLTSTDTQYF. The full variable domain, in which reference TRBV19 and TRBJ2-3 provide the parts outside the CDR3, is DGGITQSPKYLFRKEGQNVTLSCEQNLNHDAMYWYRQDPGQGLRLIYYSQIVNDFQKGDIAEGYSVSREKKESFPLTVTSAQKNPTAFYLCASSLGLTSTDTQYFGPGTRLTVL.

Frequency places this clonotype as medium-sized. This chain connects TRBV7-2 to TRBJ2-6; the D call from TCRdb, TRBD1, cannot be confirmed without DNA. In germline, CDR1 is SGHTA, CDR2 FQGNSA. The CDR3 length is 18 residues. The CDR3 sequence: CASSLIGQGAPGANVLTF.

In terms of frequency, this clonotype is medium-sized. The V gene is TRBV19, the J gene TRBJ1-1; TCRdb selects TRBD1, and the lack of DNA leaves this call unchecked. Germline V gene lookup returns CDR1 LNHDA and CDR2 SQIVND (reference sequence). This CDR3 region has 14 residues. CDR3 sequence: CASTPDVRSAEAFF.

This sequence joins TRBV7-2 and TRBJ2-1; TCRdb names TRBD2, which stays unverified in the absence of DNA. The CDR3 runs 19 residues. The germline CDR1 and CDR2 sequences are SGHTA and FQGNSA. The CDR3: CASSLVVRTSGRGYNEQFF.

The CDR3 sequence is CASSSGTTGATEAFF. This chain connects TRBV5-4 to TRBJ1-1; TCRdb's D call of TRBD1 is untestable without DNA. The CDR3 is 15 amino acids. The germline gives CDR1 SGHNT, CDR2 YYREEE (reference sequence). The entire variable domain, with the rest obtained from reference TRBV5-4 and TRBJ1-1, is as follows: ETGVTQSPTHLIKTRGQQVTLRCSSQSGHNTVSWYQQALGQGPQFIFQYYREEENGRGNFPPRFSGLQFPNYSSELNVNALELDDSALYLCASSSGTTGATEAFFGQGTRLTVV.

The chain links TRBV7-2 to TRBJ2-3; checking the TCRdb D call of TRBD2 is not possible without DNA. Per germline, CDR1 SGHTA and CDR2 FQGNSA. The CDR3 has 15 amino acids. The CDR3 sequence is CASSLGVGRPDTQYF.

This clonotype shows up as medium-sized by frequency. The chain combines TRBV29-1 with TRBJ1-1; TCRdb reports TRBD1, a call that lacks DNA to check it against. CDR1 SQVTM and CDR2 ANQGSEA come from the germline V gene. The CDR3 runs 12 residues. CDR3: CSAGTGNTEAFF.

The chain carries TRBV5-1 and TRBJ2-1; there is no DNA to check the TCRdb D call of TRBD1. The CDR3 extends over 16 amino acids. CDR1 is SGHRS and CDR2 is YFSETQ in the germline V gene. CDR3 region: CASSSAPGQGSNEQFF.

The V and J genes are TRBV5-4 and TRBJ2-1; TCRdb lists TRBD1, though no DNA is available to test this call. The CDR3 is 16 amino acids. Per germline, CDR1 SGHNT and CDR2 YYREEE (reference sequence). Here the CDR3 reads CASSPRAGTGGNEQFF.